This TCR beta chain was retrieved from a study of OX40 agonist ivuxolimab in advanced cancers. Study information: Partial responses occurred in Three dose-escalation patients, one with hepatocellular carcinoma and two with cutaneous melanoma.

The protocol was immunoSEQ multiplex PCR, while the TCRdb copy is restricted to in-frame clones and leaves out a portion. The table includes 100,000 or so clones, more than 75% detected once. With 7 bases clipped from V and 4 bases from J, the junction kept 11 bases outside the gene matches. The CDR3 totals 15 residues. Per germline, CDR1 MDHEN and CDR2 SYDVKM. Autoimmune disease history or systemic immunosuppression meant exclusion. The source is an adult with an advanced solid tumor such as melanoma, head and neck, liver or kidney cancer. Sequencing used CD4+ or CD8+ T cells sorted from blood, obtained in a trial of the OX40 agonist ivuxolimab. This sequence joins TRBV28 and TRBJ1-1, with 8 bases identical to TRBD1. The CDR3 DNA follows: TGTGCCAGCAAATTCGGACAGGGAGAAGGCACTGAAGCTTTCTTT. It yields the protein CASKFGQGEGTEAFF.